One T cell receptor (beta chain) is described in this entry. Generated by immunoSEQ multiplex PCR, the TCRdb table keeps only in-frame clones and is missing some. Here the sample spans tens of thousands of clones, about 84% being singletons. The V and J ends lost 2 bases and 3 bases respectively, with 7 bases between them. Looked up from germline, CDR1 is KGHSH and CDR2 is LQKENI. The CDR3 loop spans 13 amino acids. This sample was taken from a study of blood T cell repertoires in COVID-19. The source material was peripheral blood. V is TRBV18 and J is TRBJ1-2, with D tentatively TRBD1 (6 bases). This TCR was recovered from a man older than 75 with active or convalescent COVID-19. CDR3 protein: CASSPSGDYGYTF. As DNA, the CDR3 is TGTGCCAGCTCACCATCAGGGGACTATGGCTACACCTTC.